What follows is one TCR beta chain and its context. Its antigen is unknown. Tumor tissue was taken before any definitive surgery or chemotherapy was given. This entry comes from a study of high-grade serous ovarian cancer treatment subgroups. In the study overall: Mean per sample: approximately 13,000 reads, about 7,000 unique TCR beta rearrangements.

Study-level results: Without spatial data, bulk sequencing limits insight into HGSC tumor diversity. CDR1 and CDR2 were left unanalyzed; analyses focused on CDR3. TCR clonal relatedness correlated positively with neoantigen level.

The protocol was immunoSEQ multiplex PCR, while the TCRdb copy is restricted to in-frame clones and leaves out a portion. Of under 6,500 clones listed, about four fifths are singletons. The clonotype comes from a human donor with high-grade serous ovarian cancer. Sequencing used tumor tissue.

The DNA for the CDR3 is TGTGCCAGTAGTTCGACCCCAGGGGGTGGCAATCAGCCCCAGCATTTT. Encoded protein: CASSSTPGGGNQPQHF. This chain links TRBV19 with TRBJ1-5; 7 bases fit TRBD1. This CDR3 comprises 16 residues. V lost 5 bases and J lost 2; bases outside the gene matches: 9. Germline V gene sequence: CDR1 LNHDA, CDR2 SQIVND (reference sequence).